The 15 T cell receptor beta chains listed next were all sequenced from one sample in a study of T cell repertoires in cytomegalovirus infection. TCRdb used MiXCR to reprocess the reads, holding one entry per CDR3 protein. The sample contains 85,000 to 120,000 distinct CDR3 sequences, 16% of which appear only once. Material for sequencing was PBMCs. The receptors stem from a human donor in good health (CMV status not recorded). Some clones in this sample may be carry-over from other donors' samples.

The table lists this clonotype with a few counts. The chain combines TRBV10-3 with TRBJ1-3; no clear D. This CDR3 is built from 15 residues. The germline gives CDR1 ENHRY, CDR2 SYGVKD. Trimming pared 6 bases from V and 0 bases from J, leaving 12 bases between. This chain's CDR3 is CAISREPSSGNTIYF. As DNA, the CDR3 is TGTGCCATCAGCCGAGAGCCAAGCTCTGGAAACACCATATATTTT.

The chain employs TRBV20-1 and TRBJ2-1, with D unclear. The CDR3 extends over 15 amino acids. The V end was cut by 0 bases, the J end by 4 bases, with 13 bases between. Germline CDR1 DFQATT, CDR2 SNEGSKA (reference sequence). CDR3 amino acids: CSARDSSLAYNEQFF. DNA for the CDR3: TGCAGTGCTAGAGATAGCTCCCTCGCTTACAATGAGCAGTTCTTC.

This clonotype is medium-sized (0.01 to 0.1%) within its sample. The chain combines TRBV7-8 with TRBJ2-7; tentatively, D is TRBD1 or TRBD2 (6 bases each). The CDR3 loop spans 12 amino acids. The V end lost 5 bases, the J end lost 6 bases, and 11 bases lay between the germline ends. From germline, CDR1 is SGHVS and CDR2 FQNEAQ. CDR3 protein: CASSPQGGEQYF. CDR3 bases: TGTGCCAGCAGCCCACAGGGAGGCGAGCAGTACTTC.

In this sample, this clonotype turned up a few times. J is TRBJ2-5 and V is TRBV5-6, with D maybe TRBD2 (6 bases). This CDR3 has 15 amino acids. The ends were cut back, 2 bases at V and 2 bases at J, with 13 bases in the middle. Germline V CDR1 and CDR2: SGHDT, YYEEEE. The DNA of the CDR3 is TGTGCCAGCAGCTTACTGACGGGAGCGCAAGAGACCCAGTACTTC. This translates into CASSLLTGAQETQYF.

The table lists this clonotype with many counts. The DNA of the CDR3 is TGTGCCAGCAGCTTAGAAAGGCGAGGTGAAGAGACCCAGTACTTC. Protein sequence: CASSLERRGEETQYF. The chain joins TRBV7-9 to TRBJ2-5; D is undetermined. With 1 base removed from V and 3 bases from J, the gap between germline ends came to 12 bases. Germline-derived CDR1 and CDR2 are SEHNR and FQNEAQ (reference sequence). The CDR3 spans 15 residues.

This clonotype was seen ten or more times. The chain uses TRBV7-2 and TRBJ2-1; D might be TRBD2 (6 bases). CDR3 size: 13 residues. Germline-derived CDR1 and CDR2 are SGHTA and FQGNSA. The V end was cut by 6 bases, the J end by 7 bases, with 13 bases between. The CDR3 DNA reads as TGTGCCAGCAGGCCCCCGGGGGAGAATGAGCAGTTCTTC. Translation: CASRPPGENEQFF.

The chain carries TRBV7-2 and TRBJ1-5; 9 bases agree with TRBD1. Trimming at V came to 5 bases and at J to 9 bases, leaving 8 bases not matched to a gene. The CDR3 totals 14 residues. Per germline, CDR1 SGHTA and CDR2 FQGNSA. This CDR3 reads CASSLDRGRGPQHF. Here the CDR3 DNA reads TGTGCCAGCAGCCTTGACAGGGGGAGGGGGCCCCAGCATTTT.

This clonotype qualifies as medium-sized. The chain has TRBV20-1 and TRBJ2-7, with D unresolved. From germline, CDR1 is DFQATT and CDR2 SNEGSKA (reference sequence). The germline V and J ends were trimmed by 1 base and 5 bases, with 21 bases remaining between them. The CDR3 has 16 amino acids. CDR3 loop: CSARALAGPQPNEQYF. The DNA for the CDR3 is TGCAGTGCTAGAGCCTTGGCCGGGCCACAGCCCAACGAGCAGTACTTC.

This clonotype has more than one count but fewer than ten. One base away lies a much larger clone, so this may be a sequencing read error. The rearrangement joins TRBV7-2 to TRBJ1-2; D perhaps matches TRBD1 (5 bases). Germline assignment: CDR1 SGHTA and CDR2 FQGNSA. The CDR3 is made up of 17 amino acids. This CDR3 is CARSAGGVGRPNYGYTF. As DNA, the CDR3 is TGTGCCCGCAGCGCCGGGGGGGTAGGAAGACCAAACTATGGCTACACCTTC.

At least ten counts were recorded for this clonotype. The chain joins TRBV7-8 to TRBJ2-1; D perhaps matches TRBD2 (6 bases). Trimming removed 4 bases from V and 7 bases from J, with 14 bases in between. The CDR3 is 14 residues long. The germline CDR1 and CDR2 sequences are SGHVS and FQNEAQ. The CDR3 sequence is CASSSGPRGNEQFF. The DNA of the CDR3 is TGTGCCAGCAGCTCGGGTCCCCGGGGGAATGAGCAGTTCTTC.

Ten or more counts support this clonotype. CDR3 amino acids: CASSLNVDRVYGYTF. The CDR3 nucleotides are TGTGCCAGCAGCTTAAACGTCGACAGGGTCTATGGCTACACCTTC. The chain couples TRBV11-3 to TRBJ1-2; 7 nucleotides match TRBD1. The CDR3 runs to 15 residues. CDR1 is SGHNT and CDR2 is YENEEA in the germline V gene. With 2 bases clipped from V and 4 bases from J, the junction kept 7 bases outside the gene matches. Based on the CDR3 plus reference TRBV11-3 and TRBJ1-2, the full variable domain is EAGVVQSPRYKIIEKKQPVAFWCNPISGHNTLYWYLQNLGQGPELLIRYENEEAVDDSQLPKDRFSAERLKGVDSTLKIQPAELGDSAVYLCASSLNVDRVYGYTFGSGTRLTVV.

This clonotype occurred many times. The chain couples TRBV7-2 to TRBJ2-5; 9 bases agree with TRBD1. The germline V gene encodes CDR1 SGHTA and CDR2 FQGNSA. J gave up 1 base and V 2 bases, and 2 bases lay outside the gene matches. The CDR3 loop spans 15 amino acids. This CDR3 is CASSLRGQGQETQYF. In nucleotides, the CDR3 is TGTGCCAGCAGCTTAAGGGGACAGGGCCAAGAGACCCAGTACTTC.

This clonotype was seen only a few times. The chain couples TRBV7-9 to TRBJ1-4; tentative D call: TRBD1 (5 bases). The CDR3 sequence is 15 residues long. CDR1 and CDR2 (germline): SEHNR, FQNEAQ (reference sequence). The germline V and J ends were trimmed by 3 bases and 6 bases, with 14 bases remaining between them. CDR3 protein: CASSFNGLGDEKLFF. For the CDR3, the DNA is TGTGCCAGCAGCTTTAACGGCTTGGGGGATGAAAAACTGTTTTTT.

The chain employs TRBV30 and TRBJ1-5; the match to TRBD1 covers 10 bases. Germline loops: CDR1 GTSNPN, CDR2 SVGIG (reference sequence). The ends lost 3 bases at V and 1 base at J; junction bases unmatched: 3. This CDR3 contains 15 residues. The CDR3 nucleotides read TGTGCCTGGAGGAGACAGGGGGCCAGCAATCAGCCCCAGCATTTT. Protein product: CAWRRQGASNQPQHF. Full variable domain (remainder filled in from reference TRBV30 and TRBJ1-5): SQTIHQWPATLVQPVGSPLSLECTVEGTSNPNLYWYRQAAGRGLQLLFYSVGIGQISSEVPQNLSASRPQDRQFILSSKKLLLSDSGFYLCAWRRQGASNQPQHFGDGTRLSIL.

This clonotype was picked up a small number of times. A single base separates this from a much larger clone, so it may be a read error. The chain carries TRBV7-3 and TRBJ2-7, with D perhaps TRBD2 (5 bases). Germline V gene data show CDR1 as SGHTA and CDR2 as FQGTGA. The CDR3 is 12 residues long. Trimming took off 5 bases at V and 7 bases at J, with 12 bases between the two ends. The CDR3 protein is CASSANGSEQYF. The CDR3 DNA reads as TGTGCCAGCAGCGCAAATGGGAGTGAGCAGTACTTC.